These T cell receptor beta chains were read from a single sample in a study of T cells after yellow fever vaccination. TCRdb reprocessed the 5' RACE reads via MiXCR and lists one record per CDR3 protein. The sample contains 300,000 to 400,000 distinct CDR3 sequences, 6.2% of which appear only once. The input for sequencing was PBMCs, taken 5 days after the yellow fever booster vaccination. The receptors shown here come from a man aged 30 to 39 who received the YFV17D yellow fever vaccine. Both conserved end residues are part of each CDR3. The D gene is left open where the match is weak.

d_call,v_call,j_call,cdr3_aa
-,TRBV7-8,TRBJ2-1,CASSSAAAVFHEQFF
-,TRBV7-2,TRBJ1-2,CASSSAASGNYGYTF
-,TRBV20-1,TRBJ2-1,CSAAREPGDEQFF
TRBD1,TRBV27,TRBJ2-1,CASSSYTGQGFYEQFF
-,TRBV5-1,TRBJ1-2,CASSPARFYYGYTF
TRBD2,TRBV5-1,TRBJ2-1,CASSRRLAGARYNEQFF
-,TRBV4-1,TRBJ2-4,CASSQDYSGAKNIQYF
-,TRBV6-1,TRBJ2-7,CASKGGGARASSYEQYF
TRBD1,TRBV7-2,TRBJ2-7,CASSPRTGPGQQYF
-,TRBV7-2,TRBJ2-3,CASSLPEGTQYF
-,TRBV20-1,TRBJ2-1,CSARMGGVYEQFF
-,TRBV27,TRBJ2-2,CASSKTGGVGELFF
-,TRBV5-5,TRBJ1-1,CASSAGVDTEAFF
-,TRBV18,TRBJ1-2,CASSPTMGRYGYTF
-,TRBV18,TRBJ2-5,CASSPRIGAAKETQYF
TRBD1,TRBV19,TRBJ2-2,CASSIAQTGVHGELFF
TRBD2,TRBV29-1,TRBJ2-7,CSVARGLAREGYEQYF
TRBD2,TRBV6-1,TRBJ2-7,CASSVNGRSSYEQYF
-,TRBV6-6,TRBJ2-3,CASSPSPTDTQYF
-,TRBV12-3/TRBV12-4,TRBJ2-2,CASRTRLVLNTGELFF
-,TRBV5-1,TRBJ2-7,CASMGAGADEQYF
-,TRBV7-9,TRBJ2-5,CASSLSVQETQYF
TRBD2,TRBV20-1,TRBJ2-3,CSATGLAGLTDTQYF
-,TRBV19,TRBJ2-7,CASSISGAYEQYF
-,TRBV20-1,TRBJ1-2,CCARGRPGPGGYTF
-,TRBV7-2,TRBJ1-2,CASSINNYGYTF
-,TRBV7-6,TRBJ2-7,CASSLELGADEQYF
-,TRBV15,TRBJ1-1,CATSRDLLVTEAFF
-,TRBV12-3/TRBV12-4,TRBJ2-5,CASSPALTPQETQYF
-,TRBV5-1,TRBJ2-7,CASSLNYGQYEQYF
-,TRBV4-1,TRBJ2-7,CASSQVTGESYEQYF
-,TRBV7-2,TRBJ2-1,CASSFGGWYSNEQFF
TRBD2,TRBV7-2,TRBJ2-2,CASSHGGLAGAGELFF
TRBD2,TRBV29-1,TRBJ2-1,CSVARGLAGGGSGKNEQFF
TRBD2,TRBV11-1,TRBJ2-1,CASSSPGLAGGGLDEQFF
-,TRBV20-1,TRBJ2-2,CSAREANRNTGELFF
-,TRBV7-9,TRBJ2-4,CASSLDGGAKNIQYF
-,TRBV10-2,TRBJ1-2,CASSEDPTLYGYTF
TRBD1,TRBV24-1,TRBJ2-5,CATSDPSPGQGGKETQYF
TRBD1,TRBV20-1,TRBJ2-7,CSASRQGARNEQYF
-,TRBV7-9,TRBJ2-6,CASSLHTAPSGANVLTF
TRBD2,TRBV5-4,TRBJ2-2,CASSRLGLAGVIGELFF
-,TRBV14,TRBJ2-1,CASSSQGAYNEQFF
-,TRBV27,TRBJ1-6,CASRKRNNSPLHF
TRBD1,TRBV6-1,TRBJ1-2,CASSPPRDRVVGYTF
-,TRBV7-9,TRBJ2-2,CASSELTDTGELFF
TRBD2,TRBV20-1,TRBJ2-5,CSADARAGLAGVKTQYF
-,TRBV18,TRBJ2-7,CASSPGIADYEQYF